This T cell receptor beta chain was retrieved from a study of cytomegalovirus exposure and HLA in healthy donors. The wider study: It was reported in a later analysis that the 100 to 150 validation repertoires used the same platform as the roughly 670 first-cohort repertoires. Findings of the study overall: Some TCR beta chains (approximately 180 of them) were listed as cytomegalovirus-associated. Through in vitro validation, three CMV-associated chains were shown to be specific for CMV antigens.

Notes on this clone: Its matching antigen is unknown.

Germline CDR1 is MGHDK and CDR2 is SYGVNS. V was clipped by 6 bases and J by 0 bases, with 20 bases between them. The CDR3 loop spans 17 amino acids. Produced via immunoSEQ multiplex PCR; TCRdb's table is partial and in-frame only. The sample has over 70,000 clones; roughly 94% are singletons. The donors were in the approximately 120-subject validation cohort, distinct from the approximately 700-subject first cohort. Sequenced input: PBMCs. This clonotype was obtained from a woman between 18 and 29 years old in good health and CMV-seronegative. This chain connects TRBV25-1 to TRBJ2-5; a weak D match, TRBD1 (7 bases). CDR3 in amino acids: CASSPPGGSKYQETQYF. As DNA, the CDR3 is TGTGCCAGCAGCCCTCCAGGGGGGTCGAAGTACCAAGAGACCCAGTACTTC.